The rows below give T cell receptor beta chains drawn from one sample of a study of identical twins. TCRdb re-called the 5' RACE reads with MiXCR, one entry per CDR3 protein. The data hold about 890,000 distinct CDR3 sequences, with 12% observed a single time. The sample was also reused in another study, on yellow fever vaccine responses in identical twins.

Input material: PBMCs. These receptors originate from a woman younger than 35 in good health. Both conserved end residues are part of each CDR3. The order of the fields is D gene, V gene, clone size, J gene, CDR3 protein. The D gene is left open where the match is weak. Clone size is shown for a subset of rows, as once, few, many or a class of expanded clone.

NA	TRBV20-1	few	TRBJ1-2	CSARIQAIGNYGYTF
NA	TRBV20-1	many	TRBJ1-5	CSARGTEINQPQHF
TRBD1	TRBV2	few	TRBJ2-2	CASRSGTGGLWAGELFF
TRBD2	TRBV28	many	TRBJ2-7	CASSQGLAGGEQYF
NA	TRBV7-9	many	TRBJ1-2	CASSLAAGAYGYTF
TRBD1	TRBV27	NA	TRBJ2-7	CASSRGLEQYF
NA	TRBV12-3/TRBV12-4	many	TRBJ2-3	CASSRLGGAKTDTQYF
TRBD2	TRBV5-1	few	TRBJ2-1	CASSFTRTSGIYNEQFF
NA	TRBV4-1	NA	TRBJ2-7	CASSQEPVEPYEQYF
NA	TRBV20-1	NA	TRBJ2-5	CSAGRPGVRETQYF
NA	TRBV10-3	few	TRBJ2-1	CAISEGTPGEQFF
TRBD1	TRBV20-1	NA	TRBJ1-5	CSASVLDRASQPQHF
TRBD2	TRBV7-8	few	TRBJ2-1	CASSLFGREQFF
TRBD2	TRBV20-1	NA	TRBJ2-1	CSARELAGHNEQFF
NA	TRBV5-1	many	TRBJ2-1	CASSGGGSLHEQFF
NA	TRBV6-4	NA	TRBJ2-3	CASSDEAADTQYF
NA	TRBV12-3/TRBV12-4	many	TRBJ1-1	CASSLPPANTEAFF